Following are 15 T cell receptor beta chains from one sample sequenced in a study of shared clonotypes between healthy human individuals. CD45RO-negative CD8 cells positively selected for CCR7 made up the naive population, which excluded terminally differentiated effector memory CD45RA+ cells. Profiled with immunoSEQ multiplex PCR; TCRdb holds only in-frame clones, not every one. The sample shows 1.5 million to 2.5 million clones, about 95% of them seen only once. The sequencing input was naive CD8+ T cells sorted from blood. These receptors all come from a young man in good health.

The chain carries TRBV2 and TRBJ2-1, with TRBD1 matching 7 bases. The V gene's germline CDR1 is SNHLY and CDR2 FYNNEI. This CDR3 has 14 residues. The CDR3 protein is CAEYRGGSYNEQFF. DNA of the CDR3: TGTGCGGAATACAGGGGCGGATCCTACAATGAGCAGTTCTTC.

The chain employs TRBV28 and TRBJ2-5; D uncertain. The CDR3 is made up of 14 amino acids. V lost 2 bases, J lost 0 bases, and 7 bases lay in between. Germline CDR1 reads MDHEN; CDR2 reads SYDVKM. The CDR3 here is CASSLDPYQETQYF. The CDR3 DNA follows: TGTGCCAGCAGTTTAGATCCGTACCAAGAGACCCAGTACTTC.

The chain uses TRBV9 and TRBJ1-4; possibly TRBD1 for D (6 bases). Trimming shortened V by 3 bases and J by 0 bases, and 12 bases separated the two germline ends. Germline V lookup: CDR1 SGDLS, CDR2 YYNGEE. The CDR3 runs 16 residues. The CDR3 region is CASSAGGHATNEKLFF. The CDR3 region has the DNA TGTGCCAGCAGCGCCGGGGGGCATGCAACTAATGAAAAACTGTTTTTT.

The rearrangement links TRBV27 to TRBJ1-1; maybe TRBD1 (6 bases). Germline CDR1 is MNHEY and CDR2 is SMNVEV (reference sequence). CDR3 length equals 15 residues. Deletions cut 5 bases from V and 0 bases from J, with 13 bases between. The CDR3 DNA is TGTGCCAGCAGTCCACTTAGGGACATGAACACTGAAGCTTTCTTT. Translating gives CASSPLRDMNTEAFF.

This rearrangement joins TRBV9 to TRBJ1-2; no clear D. Germline CDR1 and CDR2: SGDLS and YYNGEE. The CDR3 extends over 13 amino acids. Trimming removed 0 bases from V and 5 bases from J, with 8 bases in between. Here the CDR3 DNA reads TGTGCCAGCAGCGTAGTTGAAGGGTATGGCTACACCTTC. Encoded protein: CASSVVEGYGYTF.

The CDR3 protein is CASSQDETQYF. The CDR3 DNA sequence: TGTGCCAGCAGCCAAGACGAGACCCAGTACTTC. This chain connects TRBV7-9 to TRBJ2-5, with D uncertain. The CDR3 sequence is 11 residues long. V lost 5 bases and J 5 bases, leaving 6 bases between the germline ends. Germline V gene data show CDR1 as SEHNR and CDR2 as FQNEAQ (reference sequence).

The genes are TRBV6-5 and TRBJ2-5, with D unresolved. The CDR3 contains 16 residues. Germline V gives CDR1 MNHEY, CDR2 SVGAGI. The V and J ends lost 1 base and 3 bases respectively, with 15 bases between them. The CDR3 DNA reads as TGTGCCAGCAGTTACTACCCGGGCCAAATAAAAGAGACCCAGTACTTC. Translated: CASSYYPGQIKETQYF.

About this clone itself: This specimen includes other DNA sequences encoding the same CDR3. The CDR3 loop is CASSLRAGGLYGYTF. DNA for the CDR3: TGTGCCAGCAGTTTACGGGCAGGGGGTCTCTATGGCTACACCTTC. The chain is built from TRBV27 and TRBJ1-2; 7 bases match TRBD1. Germline V gene data show CDR1 as MNHEY and CDR2 as SMNVEV (reference sequence). CDR3 length: 15 amino acids. The V and J ends lost 2 bases and 4 bases, in that order; junction bases with no gene match: 7.

V usage is TRBV25-1 and J usage is TRBJ1-6; D unresolved. Trimming removed 1 base at V and 7 bases at J, with 17 bases between. The CDR3 runs to 17 residues. The germline V gene has CDR1 MGHDK and CDR2 SYGVNS. CDR3 sequence: CASSEFEPRRPNSPLHF. CDR3 DNA: TGTGCCAGCAGTGAATTTGAGCCCCGTCGTCCGAATTCACCCCTCCACTTT.

The rearrangement uses TRBV15 and TRBJ2-7; no clear D gene. CDR3 length: 12 residues. V was clipped by 3 bases and J by 6 bases, with 9 bases between them. CDR1 is LNHNV and CDR2 is YYDKDF in the germline V gene (reference sequence). The CDR3 loop reads CATSSTGFEQYF. The CDR3 DNA reads TGTGCCACCAGCAGTACTGGGTTCGAGCAGTACTTC.

V gene TRBV2 combines with J gene TRBJ1-2; D remains unclear. With 10 bases removed from V and 8 bases from J, the gap between germline ends came to 14 bases. Germline CDR1 SNHLY, CDR2 FYNNEI. CDR3 length equals 11 residues. CDR3 DNA: TGTGCCATCGCGTGGCCGGGGGGCTACACCTTC. This sequence encodes CAIAWPGGYTF.

The rearrangement joins TRBV27 to TRBJ2-1, with D tentatively TRBD2 (7 bases). The CDR3 sequence is 13 residues long. The germline gives CDR1 MNHEY, CDR2 SMNVEV (reference sequence). V was clipped by 5 bases and J by 5 bases, with 10 bases between them. Written as DNA, the CDR3 is TGTGCCAGCAGTCCGGGGGGCGACAATGAGCAGTTCTTC. It translates to CASSPGGDNEQFF.

This chain connects TRBV5-6 to TRBJ1-2, with a weak D call TRBD1 (6 bases). Germline CDR1 reads SGHDT; CDR2 reads YYEEEE. Trimming cost V 0 bases and J 8 bases, with 14 bases left between them. CDR3 length: 14 residues. The DNA for the CDR3 is TGTGCCAGCAGCTTGGCCAGGGGTGAGGACGGCTACACCTTC. As protein: CASSLARGEDGYTF.

This chain connects TRBV2 to TRBJ2-1, with D uncertain. The V and J ends lost 6 bases and 5 bases respectively, with 11 bases between them. The CDR3 contains 13 residues. CDR1 and CDR2 from the germline V gene are SNHLY and FYNNEI. In DNA form, the CDR3 reads TGTGCCAGCAGGTTGGAAAGCGACAATGAGCAGTTCTTC. Translated: CASRLESDNEQFF.

V and J are TRBV10-3 and TRBJ1-5; TRBD1 is a possible D gene (6 bases). Trimming shortened V by 2 bases and J by 6 bases, and 11 bases separated the two germline ends. The CDR3 has 14 amino acids. The V gene's germline CDR1 is ENHRY and CDR2 SYGVKD. The CDR3 DNA reads as TGTGCCATCAGTGAGCTGGGGGCTAGTCAGCCCCAGCATTTT. This codes for CAISELGASQPQHF.